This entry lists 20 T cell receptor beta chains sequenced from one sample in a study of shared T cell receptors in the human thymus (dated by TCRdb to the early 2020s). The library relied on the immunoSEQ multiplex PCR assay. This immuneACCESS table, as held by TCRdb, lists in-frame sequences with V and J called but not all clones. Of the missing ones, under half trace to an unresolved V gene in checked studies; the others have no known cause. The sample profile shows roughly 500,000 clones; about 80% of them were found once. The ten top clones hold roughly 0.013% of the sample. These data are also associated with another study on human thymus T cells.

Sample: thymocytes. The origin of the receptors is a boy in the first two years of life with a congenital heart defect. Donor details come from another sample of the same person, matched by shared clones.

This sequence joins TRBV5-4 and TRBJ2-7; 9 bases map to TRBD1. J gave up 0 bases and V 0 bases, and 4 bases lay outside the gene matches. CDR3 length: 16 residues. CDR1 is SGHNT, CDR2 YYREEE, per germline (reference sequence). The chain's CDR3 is CASSLDRGRISYEQYF. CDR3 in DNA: TGTGCCAGCAGCTTGGACAGGGGGCGAATCTCCTACGAGCAGTACTTC.

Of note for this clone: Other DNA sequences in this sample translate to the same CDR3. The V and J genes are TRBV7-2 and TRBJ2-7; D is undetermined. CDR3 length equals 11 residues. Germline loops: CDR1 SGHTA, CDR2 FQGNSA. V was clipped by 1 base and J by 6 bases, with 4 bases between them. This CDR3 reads CASSLGAEQYF. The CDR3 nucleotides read TGTGCCAGCAGCTTAGGCGCCGAGCAGTACTTC.

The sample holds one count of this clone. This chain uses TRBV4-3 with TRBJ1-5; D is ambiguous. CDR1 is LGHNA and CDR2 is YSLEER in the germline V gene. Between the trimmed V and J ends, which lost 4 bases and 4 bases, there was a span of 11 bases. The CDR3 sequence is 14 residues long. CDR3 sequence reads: CASSPIRGNQPQHF. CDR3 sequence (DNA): TGCGCCAGCAGCCCGATTCGGGGAAATCAGCCCCAGCATTTT.

CDR3 DNA sequence: TGCGCCAGCAGCCTTTATAGGGACAAAATCCTGCGGAACACTGAAGCTTTCTTT. Its protein product is CASSLYRDKILRNTEAFF. V is TRBV4-3 and J is TRBJ1-1; perhaps TRBD1 as D (6 bases). CDR3 length: 18 residues. Trimming left V 4 bases short and J 1 base short, with 22 bases between. Germline CDR1 LGHNA, CDR2 YSLEER.

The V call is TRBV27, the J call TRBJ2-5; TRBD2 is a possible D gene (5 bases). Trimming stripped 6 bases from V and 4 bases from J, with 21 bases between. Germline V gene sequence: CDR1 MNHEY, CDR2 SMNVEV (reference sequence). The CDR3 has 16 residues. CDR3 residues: CASRSLSSGMRETQYF. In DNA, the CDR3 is TGTGCCAGCAGATCCCTAAGCTCGGGGATGAGAGAGACCCAGTACTTC.

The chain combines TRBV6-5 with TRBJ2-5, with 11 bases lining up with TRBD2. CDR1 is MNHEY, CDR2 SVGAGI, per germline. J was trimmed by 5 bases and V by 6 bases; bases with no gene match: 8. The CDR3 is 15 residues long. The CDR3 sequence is CASSLAGGRAETQYF. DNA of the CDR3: TGTGCCAGCAGCCTAGCGGGAGGTAGGGCGGAGACCCAGTACTTC.

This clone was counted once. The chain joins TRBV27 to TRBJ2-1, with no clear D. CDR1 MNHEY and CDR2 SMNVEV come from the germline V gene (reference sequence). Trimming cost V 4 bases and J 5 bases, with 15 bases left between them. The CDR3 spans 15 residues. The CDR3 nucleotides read TGTGCCAGCAGTTGGGTCAATACTACCCACAATGAGCAGTTCTTC. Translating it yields CASSWVNTTHNEQFF.

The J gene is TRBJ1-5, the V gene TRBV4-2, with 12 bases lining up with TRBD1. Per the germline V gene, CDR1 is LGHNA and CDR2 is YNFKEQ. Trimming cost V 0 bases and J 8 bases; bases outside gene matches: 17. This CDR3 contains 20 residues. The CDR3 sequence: CASSQDPPGQGAGKGEPQHF. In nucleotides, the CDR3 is TGTGCCAGCAGCCAAGATCCCCCGGGACAGGGGGCTGGGAAGGGGGAGCCCCAGCATTTT.

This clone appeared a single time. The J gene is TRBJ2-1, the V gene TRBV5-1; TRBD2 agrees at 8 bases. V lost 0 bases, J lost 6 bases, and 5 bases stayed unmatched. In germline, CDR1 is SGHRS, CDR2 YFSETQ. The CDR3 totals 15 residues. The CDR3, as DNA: TGCGCCAGCAGCTTGGGGCTAGCGGGCTTCAATGAGCAGTTCTTC. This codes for CASSLGLAGFNEQFF.

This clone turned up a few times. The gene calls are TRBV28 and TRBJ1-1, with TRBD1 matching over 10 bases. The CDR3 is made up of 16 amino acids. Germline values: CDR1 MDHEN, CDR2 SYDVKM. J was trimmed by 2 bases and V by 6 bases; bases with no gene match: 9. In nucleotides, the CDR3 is TGTGCCAGCAGCCCTACGCGACAGGGGGCTAACACTGAAGCTTTCTTT. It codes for CASSPTRQGANTEAFF.

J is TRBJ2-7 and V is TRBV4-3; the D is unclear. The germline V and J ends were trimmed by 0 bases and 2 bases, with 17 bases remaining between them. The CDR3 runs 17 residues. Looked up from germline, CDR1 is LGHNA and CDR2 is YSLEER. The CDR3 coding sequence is TGCGCCAGCAGCCAAGACTTCTCCCCTAATCTTCCCTACGAGCAGTACTTC. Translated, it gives CASSQDFSPNLPYEQYF.

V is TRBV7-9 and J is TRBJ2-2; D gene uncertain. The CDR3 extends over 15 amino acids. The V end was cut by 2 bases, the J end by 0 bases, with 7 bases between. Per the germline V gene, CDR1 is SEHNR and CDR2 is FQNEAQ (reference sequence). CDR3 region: CASSLRRTNTGELFF. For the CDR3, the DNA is TGTGCCAGCAGCTTACGCAGGACGAACACCGGGGAGCTGTTTTTT.

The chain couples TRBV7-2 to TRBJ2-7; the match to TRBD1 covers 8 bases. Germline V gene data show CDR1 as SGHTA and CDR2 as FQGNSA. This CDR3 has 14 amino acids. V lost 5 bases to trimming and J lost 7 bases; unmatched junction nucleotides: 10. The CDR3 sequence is CASSAHGTGGEQYF. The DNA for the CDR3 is TGTGCCAGCAGCGCCCACGGGACAGGCGGGGAGCAGTACTTC.

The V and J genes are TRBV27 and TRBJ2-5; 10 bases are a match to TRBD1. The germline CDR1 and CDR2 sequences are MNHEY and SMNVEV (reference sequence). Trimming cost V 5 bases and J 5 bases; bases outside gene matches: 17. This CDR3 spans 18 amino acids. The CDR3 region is CASSPSTGQGGTRETQYF. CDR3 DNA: TGTGCCAGCAGTCCCAGCACCGGACAGGGGGGAACACGGGAGACCCAGTACTTC.

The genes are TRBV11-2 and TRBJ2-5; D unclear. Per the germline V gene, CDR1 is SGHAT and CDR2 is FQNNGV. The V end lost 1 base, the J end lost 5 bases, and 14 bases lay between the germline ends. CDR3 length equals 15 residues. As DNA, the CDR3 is TGTGCCAGCAGCTTAGTCCTGGAGACGAATGAGACCCAGTACTTC. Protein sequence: CASSLVLETNETQYF.

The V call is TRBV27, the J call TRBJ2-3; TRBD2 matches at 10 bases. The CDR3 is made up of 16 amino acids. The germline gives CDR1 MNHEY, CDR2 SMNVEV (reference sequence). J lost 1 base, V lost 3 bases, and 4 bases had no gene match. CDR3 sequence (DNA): TGTGCCAGCAGTTTTCTGGGACTAGCGCGCACAGATACGCAGTATTTT. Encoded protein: CASSFLGLARTDTQYF.

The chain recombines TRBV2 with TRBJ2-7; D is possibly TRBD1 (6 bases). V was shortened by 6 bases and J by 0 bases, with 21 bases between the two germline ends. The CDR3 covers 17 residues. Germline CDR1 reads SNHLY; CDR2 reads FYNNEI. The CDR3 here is CASRNVPLDRSSYEQYF. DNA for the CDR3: TGTGCCAGCAGGAACGTCCCTCTCGACAGGAGCTCCTACGAGCAGTACTTC.

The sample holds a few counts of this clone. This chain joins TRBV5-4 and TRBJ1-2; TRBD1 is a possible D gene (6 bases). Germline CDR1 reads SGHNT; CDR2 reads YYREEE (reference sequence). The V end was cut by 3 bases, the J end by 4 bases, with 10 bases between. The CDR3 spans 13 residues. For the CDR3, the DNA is TGTGCCAGCAGCTCTCAGGGGTTCTATGGCTACACCTTC. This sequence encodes CASSSQGFYGYTF.

This CDR3 is CASSFRIGQGPFQETQYF. The CDR3, as DNA: TGTGCCAGCAGTTTTAGGATAGGGCAGGGGCCCTTCCAAGAGACCCAGTACTTC. This chain uses TRBV28 with TRBJ2-5, with TRBD1 as a possible D gene (6 bases). This CDR3 is 18 amino acids long. Germline loops: CDR1 MDHEN, CDR2 SYDVKM. Trimming took off 3 bases at V and 1 base at J, with 21 bases between the two ends.

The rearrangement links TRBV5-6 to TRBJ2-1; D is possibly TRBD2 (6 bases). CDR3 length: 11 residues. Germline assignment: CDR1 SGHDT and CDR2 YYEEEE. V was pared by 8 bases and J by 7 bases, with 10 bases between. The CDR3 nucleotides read TGTGCCAGTAGGAGGGATAATGAGCAGTTCTTC. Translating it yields CASRRDNEQFF.